This is a list of T cell receptor beta chains from one sample in a study of blood T cell repertoires in COVID-19. Some clones are missing from TCRdb's copy, which holds only in-frame ones; the method was immunoSEQ multiplex PCR. This repertoire shows about 240,000 clones, approximately 83% found once; its top ten account for 3.3%. Sequences were obtained from PBMCs or T cells enriched from blood (not recorded which). All receptors derive from a woman between 40 and 55 years old with acute COVID-19. The conserved cysteine and the conserved F or W are not part of the CDR3 here. A D gene is named only where the DNA matches it firmly. A row's size may be missing; if present it is once, few, many or a size class.

>NA|TRBD2|TRBV25-1
ASSESGGGTGELF
>NA|NA|TRBV6-4
ASSEQGGSPLH
>NA|NA|TRBV7-9
ASSLRDNNQPQH
>NA|NA|TRBV9
ASSVDQGGYGYT
>NA|TRBD1|TRBV10-3
AIKTTGQGETQY
>NA|NA|TRBV15
ATSRAMPRDNEQF
>NA|TRBD2|TRBV9
ASSHPTSGTGAGELF
>once|NA|TRBV12-3/TRBV12-4
ASSFSPPGTQY
>NA|NA|TRBV11-2
ASSYLSNEQF
>NA|NA|TRBV4-1
ASSQQGSSNYGYT
>NA|TRBD1|TRBV5-8
ASSSSAGTGWYGYT
>NA|NA|TRBV6-1
ASSEGEMGVGYT
>NA|NA|TRBV19
ASSITQGDQPQH
>NA|NA|TRBV5-6
ASSWGDSQETQY
>few|NA|TRBV6-5
ASMATTGQPQH
>NA|NA|TRBV29-1
SVATGAIKETQY
>NA|TRBD1|TRBV19
ASRPVQGASYGYT
>NA|TRBD1|TRBV19
ASIPGQGNEKLF
>NA|TRBD1|TRBV25-1
ASSTRYRDRDYEQY
>NA|TRBD2|TRBV28
ASSFRTSGRATNTGELF
>NA|TRBD1|TRBV5-4
ASRDRTVDSYEQY
>NA|TRBD2|TRBV19
ASGLAPYNEQF
>NA|TRBD2|TRBV3-1/TRBV3-2
ASSQDVLAGTDTQY
>NA|NA|TRBV7-7
ASSPFIGSGDTQY
>NA|NA|TRBV11-3
ASSPMTGTYEQY
>NA|TRBD2|TRBV5-4
ASSLGPSGRGEQY
>once|NA|TRBV4-1
ASSQPRKPGQPNYGYT
>once|TRBD2|TRBV10-2
ASSATSGRTYEQY
>NA|NA|TRBV29-1
SVRTNPYGYT
>NA|NA|TRBV4-1
ASSRDRLYQETQY
>NA|TRBD1|TRBV13
ASSWTGRSYNSPLH
>NA|TRBD1|TRBV5-3
ARSFRDRGQTNYGYT
>NA|TRBD2|TRBV2
ASRTSGRAGELF
>NA|TRBD1|TRBV5-1
ASSLREAGGNYGYT
>NA|NA|TRBV6-5
ASRITVSSYNEQF
>NA|TRBD1|TRBV2
ASSYRGMLDTIY
>once|NA|TRBV11-2
ASSLVRAAEQF
>few|NA|TRBV11-2
ASSWGVPEAF
>NA|TRBD1|TRBV7-2
ASSLRVQGALGEKLF
>few|NA|TRBV18
ASSNGRDNQPQH
>NA|TRBD1|TRBV14
ASSPEDRAAQPQH
>NA|NA|TRBV19
ASSMFQGTVDTQY
>NA|NA|TRBV7-9
ASRLGGVYNEQF
>many|NA|TRBV15
ATSRDQTYEQY
>once|TRBD2|TRBV27
ASHGGRFPDTQY
>NA|TRBD1|TRBV14
ASRRGQGVSGELF
>NA|NA|TRBV3-1/TRBV3-2
ASSLGQGSHDNSPLH
>NA|TRBD1|TRBV29-1
SAMDRGSNQPQH
>NA|NA|TRBV5-4
ASSSTPPSFHTGELF
>once|TRBD1|TRBV14
ASSATGPVDTSEEKLF
>NA|TRBD1|TRBV30
AWMGDRAYEQY
>NA|NA|TRBV11-3
ASSLDSAEVRGGEQF
>NA|TRBD2|TRBV15
ATSRGLAGTDTQY
>NA|TRBD1|TRBV6-1
ASSEGTGDGTDTQY
>few|NA|TRBV2
ASSIRVSTEAF
>few|NA|TRBV6-5
ASSYGSGWDGELF
>NA|TRBD2|TRBV28
ASSLSHTSGRASYEQY
>NA|NA|TRBV5-1
ASRKSYPGELF
>NA|TRBD1|TRBV5-1
ASSDPGQNYNEQF
>NA|NA|TRBV14
ASSQATGNYGYT